The 23 T cell receptor beta chains presented below share a single source sample, sequenced in a study of tumor and adjacent non-tumor tissue in lung cancer. A modified ARM-PCR protocol with three rounds of nested PCR amplified TCRbeta. From the multiplex PCR reads, TCRdb called clonotypes with MiXCR, one entry per CDR3 protein. The sample shows around 71,000 distinct CDR3 sequences, over 55% of them seen only once. No cell sorting was done before RNA was extracted from the tissue. The sequenced material came from lung tumor tissue. The receptors were gathered from a woman in her thirties or forties with non-small cell lung cancer.

In the case of this clonotype: The junction and the germline gene differ at one end; a read error may be behind it. The chain employs TRBV7-9 and TRBJ1-5; D might be TRBD1 (6 bases). Germline loops: CDR1 SEHNR, CDR2 FQNEAQ (reference sequence). The length of the CDR3 is 16 residues. The CDR3 is CTSSLAVAGQNQPQRF. In DNA, the CDR3 is TGTACCAGCAGCTTAGCAGTTGCGGGACAAAATCAGCCCCAGCGTTTT.

On this clonotype: The CDR3 does not close with the conserved phenylalanine or tryptophan, likely indicating a read error. The chain has TRBV6-6 and TRBJ2-3; a possible D gene is TRBD2 (5 bases). Germline CDR1 reads MNHNY; CDR2 reads SVGAGI (reference sequence). The CDR3 has 14 residues. The ends were cut back, 10 bases at V and 5 bases at J, with 19 bases in the middle. CDR3 sequence (DNA): TGTGCCATCGGTTATTTGAGGGATGGAGATACGCAGTATCTT. This sequence encodes CAIGYLRDGDTQYL.

As concerns this clonotype: One junction end does not reproduce the germline sequence, and a read error may be involved. V gene TRBV6-6 combines with J gene TRBJ1-1; TRBD1 agrees at 10 bases. CDR3 length equals 16 residues. Germline V gives CDR1 MNHNY, CDR2 SVGAGI (reference sequence). The CDR3 nucleotides are TGTTCCAGCAGTTCCCGACAGGGGGCCTTGGTCACTGAATCTTTCTTT. It yields the protein CSSSSRQGALVTESFF.

With respect to this clonotype: Since no conserved phenylalanine or tryptophan closes the CDR3, a read error is the likely cause. The chain joins TRBV11-2 to TRBJ1-3; no reliable D call. Germline CDR1 is SGHAT and CDR2 is FQNNGV. The CDR3 runs to 12 residues. The CDR3 DNA sequence: TGTGCCGGCAGCTTGGCGGGGAACACCATATATTCT. Residues: CAGSLAGNTIYS.

A remark on this clonotype: Germline is not matched at one junction end, which may reflect a read error. The J gene is TRBJ2-1, the V gene TRBV11-3; 7 nucleotides line up with TRBD2. CDR1 SGHNT and CDR2 YENEEA come from the germline V gene. The CDR3 totals 18 residues. The CDR3 is CVSSLQVSRLTGGNEQFF. As DNA, the CDR3 is TGTGTCAGCAGCTTACAAGTTTCACGGCTAACGGGGGGCAATGAGCAGTTCTTC.

Comments on this clonotype: One end of the junction is discordant with germline, which a read error may explain. The CDR3 DNA sequence: TGTGCCAACAGCTTAGGGGGGCTAGCGGAAGAGACCCAGTACTTC. Its translation: CANSLGGLAEETQYF. The V and J genes are TRBV13 and TRBJ2-5; TRBD2 might be the D (7 bases). The CDR3 totals 15 residues. Germline CDR1 and CDR2: PRHDT and FYEKMQ (reference sequence).

Of note for this clonotype: Relative to the germline gene, one junction end is altered; a read error may explain this. J is TRBJ2-3 and V is TRBV30, with D perhaps given as TRBD1 or TRBD2 (6 bases each). This CDR3 has 16 residues. Germline V gives CDR1 GTSNPN, CDR2 SVGIG (reference sequence). The CDR3 sequence: CAWRVGVGGGTDTQYF. DNA for the CDR3: TGTGCCTGGCGTGTCGGGGTAGGGGGAGGAACAGATACGCAGTATTTT.

On this clonotype itself: The junction departs from germline at one end; a sequencing error may be responsible. The J gene is TRBJ2-3, the V gene TRBV11-2; D remains ambiguous. The CDR3 runs 11 residues. Germline CDR1 and CDR2: SGHAT and FQNNGV. CDR3 sequence reads: CASGLYDWQYF. The CDR3 DNA reads TGTGCCAGCGGCTTATATGACTGGCAATATTTT.

Notes on this clonotype: One end of the junction fails to match germline, which may point to a read error. The rearrangement links TRBV11-2 to TRBJ2-1, with 9 bases matching TRBD2. The CDR3 consists of 15 residues. Looked up from germline, CDR1 is SGHAT and CDR2 is FQNNGV. CDR3: CAISLNPSGGIEQLF. The DNA for the CDR3 is TGTGCCATCAGCTTAAATCCCAGCGGGGGGATTGAGCAGTTATTC.

As for this clonotype: The junction shows a germline mismatch at one end, possibly a read error. The chain couples TRBV11-2 to TRBJ1-1; D is ambiguous. This CDR3 spans 12 amino acids. The germline V gene encodes CDR1 SGHAT and CDR2 FQNNGV. CDR3 in amino acids: CASSNSEFEVFF. CDR3 bases: TGTGCCAGCAGTAATTCGGAGTTTGAAGTTTTCTTT.

The V call is TRBV5-1, the J call TRBJ2-1; 7 nucleotides match TRBD2. The germline gives CDR1 SGHRS, CDR2 YFSETQ. CDR3 length equals 16 residues. Unmatched junction bases numbered 4, after V lost 0 bases and J lost 1 base. Written as DNA, the CDR3 is TGCGCCAGCAGCTTGGAAACGGGGGGTTCCTACAATGAGCAGTTCTTC. Translation gives CASSLETGGSYNEQFF.

This clonotype appeared a few times. The V and J genes are TRBV5-1 and TRBJ2-6; D is ambiguous. Germline CDR1 is SGHRS and CDR2 is YFSETQ. The V end lost 0 bases, the J end lost 0 bases, and 7 bases lay between the germline ends. The CDR3 sequence is 16 residues long. CDR3 in amino acids: CASSLGPISGANVLTF. As DNA, the CDR3 is TGCGCCAGCAGCTTGGGACCGATCTCTGGGGCCAACGTCCTGACTTTC.

For this clonotype: A read error may account for a junction end that differs from germline. J is TRBJ2-2 and V is TRBV28; possible D gene TRBD2, 5 bases. CDR1 is MDHEN and CDR2 is SYDVKM in the germline V gene. The CDR3 covers 12 residues. CDR3: CGIWGPTGELFF. The CDR3 region has the DNA TGTGGCATATGGGGTCCAACCGGGGAACTGTTTTTT.

This clonotype was found a few times. V is TRBV21-1 and J is TRBJ2-5; the DNA was not compared with TRBD1, the D call given in the table. TRBV21-1 is termed a pseudogene. There are 15 residues in the CDR3. CDR3 in amino acids: CASSSRRRSQETQYF. The CDR3 DNA sequence: TGTGCCAGCAGCTCCCGACGAAGGAGCCAAGAGACCCAGTACTTC.

Note on this clonotype: The junction departs from the called germline gene at one end, perhaps through a read error. V gene TRBV29-1 combines with J gene TRBJ2-3, with D maybe TRBD1 (5 bases). The CDR3 runs 13 residues. Germline assignment: CDR1 SQVTM and CDR2 ANQGSEA. The CDR3 DNA reads TGCAGTGTTGATGCTCAGGGCAGCTACGCGCAGTATTTT. It encodes CSVDAQGSYAQYF.

A remark on this clonotype: The missing conserved phenylalanine or tryptophan at the end of this CDR3 makes a read error likely. V and J are TRBV4-1 and TRBJ2-1; 9 nucleotides agree with TRBD1. CDR1 is MGHRA, CDR2 YSYEKL, per germline. The CDR3 contains 17 residues. The CDR3 sequence: CANSQGRGQGIHNEQFS. As DNA, the CDR3 is TGCGCCAACAGCCAAGGAAGGGGACAGGGAATTCACAATGAGCAGTTCTCC.

On this clonotype itself: An end of the junction differs from the germline gene, which may be a read error. V usage is TRBV29-1 and J usage is TRBJ1-1; maybe TRBD1 (6 bases). Germline V gene lookup returns CDR1 SQVTM and CDR2 ANQGSEA. CDR3 length equals 11 residues. The chain's CDR3 is CSVDRGWGAFF. The CDR3 DNA sequence: TGTAGCGTTGATAGGGGGTGGGGAGCTTTCTTT.

Notes on this clonotype: The junction departs from the called germline gene at one end, perhaps through a read error. The chain joins TRBV6-5 to TRBJ1-1, with D possibly being TRBD1 (5 bases). The V gene's germline CDR1 is MNHEY and CDR2 SVGAGI. The CDR3 loop spans 14 amino acids. CDR3 sequence reads: CACSSLGRGTEAIF. Written as DNA, the CDR3 is TGTGCCTGCAGCAGCCTGGGACGGGGCACTGAAGCTATCTTT.

For this clonotype: One junction end does not reproduce the germline sequence, and a read error may be involved. J is TRBJ2-7 and V is TRBV11-2, with D possibly matching TRBD2 (7 bases). This CDR3 has 14 amino acids. CDR1 is SGHAT, CDR2 FQNNGV, per germline. The CDR3 here is CASSPGRGAYEQYF. The CDR3 bases are TGTGCCAGCAGCCCGGGACGGGGGGCCTACGAACAGTATTTC. The full variable domain, its missing parts supplied by reference TRBV11-2 and TRBJ2-7, is EAGVAQSPRYKIIEKRQSVAFWCNPISGHATLYWYQQILGQGPKLLIQFQNNGVVDDSQLPKDRFSAERLKGVDSTLKIQPAKLEDSAVYLCASSPGRGAYEQYFGPGTRLTVT.

Notes on this clonotype: The junction departs from germline at one end; a sequencing error may be responsible. The J gene is TRBJ2-1, the V gene TRBV4-1; possibly TRBD2 for D (6 bases). Germline assignment: CDR1 MGHRA and CDR2 YSYEKL. The CDR3 loop spans 19 amino acids. Here the CDR3 DNA reads TGTGCCAACAGCCACCCCGGACTAAGAGCGGCAACTAACGCCAATGAGCAGTTCTTC. Translated: CANSHPGLRAATNANEQFF.

This clonotype was counted once. One end of the junction does not line up with germline, which may come from a read error. V and J are TRBV2 and TRBJ1-1; the D is unclear. Germline CDR1 and CDR2: SNHLY and FYNNEI. The CDR3 length is 14 residues. In DNA, the CDR3 is TGTGCCAGCAGTGAATTTGCTTGGGAGACTGTAGCTTTCTTT. Translation: CASSEFAWETVAFF.

This clonotype was recorded only once. The CDR3 ends on some other residue instead of the conserved phenylalanine or tryptophan, so this is likely a read error. The DNA is omitted, as the CDR3 cannot be located on it reliably, and the CDR3 follows TCRdb's listing. The J gene is TRBJ2-2, the V gene TRBV11-3. The CDR3 totals 11 residues, both ends included. Per germline, CDR1 SGHNT and CDR2 YENEEA. Here the CDR3 reads CAGQVTGELFS.

A note on this clonotype: This is likely a read error, given that the CDR3 carries no conserved phenylalanine or tryptophan at its end. The chain uses TRBV11-2 and TRBJ1-6; D unresolved. The germline V gene encodes CDR1 SGHAT and CDR2 FQNNGV. The CDR3 totals 15 residues. The CDR3 DNA follows: TGTGCCAACAGCTCGGACGGAGAGCTAAATTCACCCCTCCACCTT. It specifies CANSSDGELNSPLHL.